The entry below describes one T cell receptor beta chain. Its cognate antigen is unknown. The data were taken from a study of PD-1 blockade in classical Hodgkin lymphoma. Using immunoSEQ multiplex PCR, the repertoire was profiled, and TCRdb retains in-frame clones only, with some absent. The data hold 9,000 to 10,000 clones, with around 80% observed a single time. General study results and limits: By C4D1, diversity of CD4+ TCRs had risen significantly, whereas that of CD8+ TCRs had not. Newly diagnosed patients were said to have less baseline TCR diversity than healthy donors did. The diversity seen at baseline in complete responders resembled that of newly diagnosed patients.

As for time point: cycle 4 day 1 (C4D1), after 5 to 7 weeks of nivolumab. Exposure to brentuximab vedotin varied, and each patient had relapsed following autologous stem cell transplantation. Thawed PBMCs underwent magnetic negative selection to yield purified CD4+ T cells. Per the germline V gene, CDR1 is WSHSY and CDR2 is SAAADI. Trimming removed 2 bases at V and 8 bases at J, with 7 bases between. This CDR3 is built from 12 residues. J is TRBJ2-1 and V is TRBV10-2; D gene ambiguous. This TCR came from a human donor with classical Hodgkin lymphoma. Material: CD4+ T cells from blood, obtained before the fourth cycle of nivolumab. For the CDR3, the DNA is TGCGCCAGCAGTGAGGGTGGCTATGAGCAGTTCTTC. Its protein product is CASSEGGYEQFF.